This entry is about one T cell receptor beta chain. What it recognizes is unknown. These data come from a study of glioma-infiltrating T cells. Study outcomes and limitations: Non-neoplastic patients had below-expected tissue-blood divergence, while all gliomas exceeded expectation.

The iRepertoire nested amplicon-rescue multiplex PCR amplified TCR alpha and beta CDR3s from RNA. Tissue mRNA or PBMC total RNA, 100-400 ng, went into one-step reverse transcription and amplification. TCRdb re-derived calls from the multiplex PCR reads in MiXCR, one entry per CDR3 protein. The profile shows around 130,000 distinct CDR3 sequences, about 22% of them singletons. Sequencing was performed on glioma tissue, nonneoplastic brain tissue, or PBMCs (not recorded which). This sequence was found in a human donor with low-grade glioma or glioblastoma, undergoing nonglioma brain surgery, or in good health (not recorded which).

DNA of the CDR3: TGTGCCAGCAGCTTACGGGACATACACAATGAGCAGTTCTTC. It translates to CASSLRDIHNEQFF. The genes are TRBV7-9 and TRBJ2-1, with D perhaps matching TRBD1 (6 bases). V lost 2 bases to trimming and J lost 5 bases, with 10 bases between them. Germline-derived CDR1 and CDR2 are SEHNR and FQNEAQ (reference sequence). CDR3 length equals 14 residues.